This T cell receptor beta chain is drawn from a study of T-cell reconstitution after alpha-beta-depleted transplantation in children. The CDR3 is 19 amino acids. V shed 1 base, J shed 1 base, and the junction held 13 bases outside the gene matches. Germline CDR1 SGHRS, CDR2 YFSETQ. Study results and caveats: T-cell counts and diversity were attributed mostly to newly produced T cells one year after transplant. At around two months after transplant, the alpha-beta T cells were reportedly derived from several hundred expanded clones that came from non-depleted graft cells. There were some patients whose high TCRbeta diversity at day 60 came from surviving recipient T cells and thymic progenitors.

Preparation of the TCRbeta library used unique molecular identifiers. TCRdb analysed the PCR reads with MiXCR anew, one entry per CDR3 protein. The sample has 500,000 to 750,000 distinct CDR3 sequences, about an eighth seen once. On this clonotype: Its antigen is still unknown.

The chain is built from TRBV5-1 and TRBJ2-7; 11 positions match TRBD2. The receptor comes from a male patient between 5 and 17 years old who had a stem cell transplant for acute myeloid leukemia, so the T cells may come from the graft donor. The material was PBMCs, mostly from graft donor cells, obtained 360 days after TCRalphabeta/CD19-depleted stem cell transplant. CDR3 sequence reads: CASSLIAVLAGGRSYEQYF. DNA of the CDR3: TGCGCCAGCAGCTTGATCGCTGTCCTAGCGGGAGGCCGGTCCTACGAGCAGTACTTC.